This entry is about one T cell receptor (beta chain). Its matching antigen is unknown. Other DNA sequences in the same sample also yield this CDR3. This specimen belongs to a study of shared clonotypes between healthy human individuals. Regarding the study as a whole: Owing to a small donor count, the genetic and exposure-history diversity represented was limited. Generally, naive subsets came out with larger estimated richness than memory subsets. Sequencing depth was a factor that was expected to affect clonotype sharing among donors.

Negatively enriched CD4+ T cells were divided by CD45RA into naive and memory. This CDR3 comprises 14 residues. The germline V gene encodes CDR1 SEHNR and CDR2 FQNEAQ (reference sequence). The ends were cut back, 1 base at V and 3 bases at J, with 6 bases in the middle. Here immunoSEQ multiplex PCR was the method, and the copy in TCRdb shows in-frame clones only, minus some. The table shows over 2 million clones, with 95% occurring only once. The chain links TRBV7-9 to TRBJ1-4; D is uncertain. This clonotype was sampled from a man younger than 35 in good health. The sequenced sample was naive CD4+ T cells sorted from blood. Subset described: CD45RA+ positively selected. The CDR3 protein is CASSLGGSNEKLFF. CDR3 nucleotide sequence: TGTGCCAGCAGCTTAGGAGGATCTAATGAAAAACTGTTTTTT.